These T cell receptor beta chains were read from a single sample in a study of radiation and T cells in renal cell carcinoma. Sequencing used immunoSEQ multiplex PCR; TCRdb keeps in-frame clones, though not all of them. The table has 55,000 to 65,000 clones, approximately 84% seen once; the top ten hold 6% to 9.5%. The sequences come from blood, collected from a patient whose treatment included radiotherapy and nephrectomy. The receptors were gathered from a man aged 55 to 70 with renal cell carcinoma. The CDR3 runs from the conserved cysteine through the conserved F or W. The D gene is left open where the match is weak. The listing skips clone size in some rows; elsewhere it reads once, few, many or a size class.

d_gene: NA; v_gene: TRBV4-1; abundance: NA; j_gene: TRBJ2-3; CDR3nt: TGCGCCAGCAGCCAAGATTTTGGACTTACAGATACGCAGTATTTT; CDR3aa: CASSQDFGLTDTQYF
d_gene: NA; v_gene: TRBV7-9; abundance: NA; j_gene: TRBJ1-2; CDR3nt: TGTGCCAGCAGCTCGGCCTACGGCGATGGCTACACCTTC; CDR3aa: CASSSAYGDGYTF
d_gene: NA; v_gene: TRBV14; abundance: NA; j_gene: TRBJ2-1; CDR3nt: TGTGCCAGCAGCGGGGTTTTCTACAATGAGCAGTTCTTC; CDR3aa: CASSGVFYNEQFF
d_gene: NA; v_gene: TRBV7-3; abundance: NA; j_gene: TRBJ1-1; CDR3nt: TGTGCCAGCAGCTTATGGCAGTTAAACACTGAAGCTTTCTTT; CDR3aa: CASSLWQLNTEAFF
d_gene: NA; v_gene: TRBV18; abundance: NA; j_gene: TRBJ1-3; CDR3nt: TGTGCCAGCTCACCACCGGTCTCTGGAAACACCATATATTTT; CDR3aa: CASSPPVSGNTIYF
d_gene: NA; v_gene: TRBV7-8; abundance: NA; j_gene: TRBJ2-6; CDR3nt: TGTGCCAGCAGAGGACCCCTTTTTGTCTCTGGGGCCAACGTCCTGACTTTC; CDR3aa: CASRGPLFVSGANVLTF
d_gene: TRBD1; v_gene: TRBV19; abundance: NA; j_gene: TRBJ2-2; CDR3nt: TGTGCCAGTAGTATCGGACGACCGGGACAGGGGTCTGATTCCGGGGAGCTGTTTTTT; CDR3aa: CASSIGRPGQGSDSGELFF
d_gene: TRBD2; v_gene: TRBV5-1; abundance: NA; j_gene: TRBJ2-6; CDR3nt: TGCGCCAGCAGCTCGACTAGCGGGAGTAGCTCTGGGGCCAACGTCCTGACTTTC; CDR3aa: CASSSTSGSSSGANVLTF
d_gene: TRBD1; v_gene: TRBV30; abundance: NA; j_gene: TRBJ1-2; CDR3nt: TGTGCCTGGAGTAGGGACAGACCCTATGGCTACACCTTC; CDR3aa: CAWSRDRPYGYTF
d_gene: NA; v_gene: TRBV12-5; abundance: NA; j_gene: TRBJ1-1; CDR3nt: TGTGCTAGTGGTTTGGAAGGATTCTCCCGGGAAGCTTTCTTT; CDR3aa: CASGLEGFSREAFF
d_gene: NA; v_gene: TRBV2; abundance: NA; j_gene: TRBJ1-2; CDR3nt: TGTGCCAGCAGCGCGGGACTCGGGATGGAAAACTATGGCTACACCTTC; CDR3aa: CASSAGLGMENYGYTF
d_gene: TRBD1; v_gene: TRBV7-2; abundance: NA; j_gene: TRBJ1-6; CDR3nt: TGTGCCAGCAGCTCCAGACAGGGACTGAATTCACCCCTCCACTTT; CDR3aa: CASSSRQGLNSPLHF
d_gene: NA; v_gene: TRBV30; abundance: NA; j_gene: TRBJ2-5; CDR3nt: TGTGCCTGGAGTGCTCTCAGGACACAAGAGACCCAGTACTTC; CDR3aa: CAWSALRTQETQYF
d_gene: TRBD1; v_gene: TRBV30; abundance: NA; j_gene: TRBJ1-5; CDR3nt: TGTGCCTGGAGTGTACTGGGACAGTATAGCAATCAGCCCCAGCATTTT; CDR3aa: CAWSVLGQYSNQPQHF
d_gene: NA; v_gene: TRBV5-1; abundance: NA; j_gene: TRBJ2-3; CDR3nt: TGCGCCAGCAGCTTGGGATTGGGCACAGATACGCAGTATTTT; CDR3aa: CASSLGLGTDTQYF
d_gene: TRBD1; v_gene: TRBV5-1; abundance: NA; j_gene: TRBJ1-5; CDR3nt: TGCGCCAGCAGCATAACAGGGGGTAGCAATCAGCCCCAGCATTTT; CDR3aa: CASSITGGSNQPQHF
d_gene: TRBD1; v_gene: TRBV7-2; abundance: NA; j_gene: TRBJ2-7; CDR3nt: TGTGCCAGCAGCTCCGAGGCCCGGACAGGGGCCTACGAGCAGTACTTC; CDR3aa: CASSSEARTGAYEQYF
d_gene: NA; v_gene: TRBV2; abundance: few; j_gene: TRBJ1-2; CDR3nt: TGTGCCAGCAGTGTTGAAAAGGAGAGTTATGGCTACACCTTC; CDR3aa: CASSVEKESYGYTF
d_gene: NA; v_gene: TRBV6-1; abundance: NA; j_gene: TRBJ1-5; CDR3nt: TGTGCCAGCTCCGAGGGGATCAATCAGCCCCAGCATTTT; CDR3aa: CASSEGINQPQHF
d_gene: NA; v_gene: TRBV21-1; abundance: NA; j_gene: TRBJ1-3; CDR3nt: TGTGCCAGCAGCATCGAACAGGGTTCTGGAAACACCATATATTTT; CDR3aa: CASSIEQGSGNTIYF
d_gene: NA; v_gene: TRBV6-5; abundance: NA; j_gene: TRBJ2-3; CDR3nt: TGTGCCAGCAGTTACTCATGGGGGTGGGGGACAGATACGCAGTATTTT; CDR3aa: CASSYSWGWGTDTQYF
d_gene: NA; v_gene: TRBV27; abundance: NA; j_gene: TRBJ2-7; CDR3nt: TGTGCCAGCAGCGGAACCTACAACGACCTCTCCTACGAGCAGTACTTC; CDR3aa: CASSGTYNDLSYEQYF
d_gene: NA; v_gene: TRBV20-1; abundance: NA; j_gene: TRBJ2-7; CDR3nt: TGCAGTGCTGATGGACTTGGGGAGCAGTACTTC; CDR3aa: CSADGLGEQYF
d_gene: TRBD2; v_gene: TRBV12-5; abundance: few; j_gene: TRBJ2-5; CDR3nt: TGTGCTAGTGAGAGTAGCGGGGGGGCGAGGGAGACCCAGTACTTC; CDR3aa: CASESSGGARETQYF
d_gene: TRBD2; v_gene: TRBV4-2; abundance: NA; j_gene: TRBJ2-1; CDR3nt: TGTGCCAGCAGCCAAGATATCGGGGGGGGCTTCAATGAGCAGTTCTTC; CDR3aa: CASSQDIGGGFNEQFF
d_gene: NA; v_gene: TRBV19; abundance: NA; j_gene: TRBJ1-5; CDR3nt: TGTGCCAGTAGTATACGAGCGGGTTACAGCAATCAGCCCCAGCATTTT; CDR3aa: CASSIRAGYSNQPQHF
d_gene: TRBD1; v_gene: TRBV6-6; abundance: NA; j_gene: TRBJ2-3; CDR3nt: TGTGCCAGCAGCCGACAGGGAAGAGGCACAGATACGCAGTATTTT; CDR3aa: CASSRQGRGTDTQYF
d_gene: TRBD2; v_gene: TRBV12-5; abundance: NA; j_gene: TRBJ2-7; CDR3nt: TGTGCTAGTGGTTTGGCGCTACTTGGACTAGCGGGGGGGTCTGTAGAGCAGTACTTC; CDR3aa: CASGLALLGLAGGSVEQYF
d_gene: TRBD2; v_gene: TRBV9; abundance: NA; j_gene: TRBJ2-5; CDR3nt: TGTGCCAGCAGCGTGGGGACTAGCGACCAAGAGACCCAGTACTTC; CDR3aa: CASSVGTSDQETQYF
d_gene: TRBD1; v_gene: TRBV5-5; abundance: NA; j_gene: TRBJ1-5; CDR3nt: TGTGCCAGCAGCCAGAGCGAGACAGGGAACAGCGTTCAGCCCCAGCATTTT; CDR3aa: CASSQSETGNSVQPQHF
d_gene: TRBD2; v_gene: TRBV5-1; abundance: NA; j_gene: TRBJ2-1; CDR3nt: TGCGCCAGCAGCGGACTAGCGGGAGTTAGTAATGAGCAGTTCTTC; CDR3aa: CASSGLAGVSNEQFF
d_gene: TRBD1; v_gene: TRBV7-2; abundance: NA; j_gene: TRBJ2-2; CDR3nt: TGTGCCAGCAGCCTACGGACAGGAACCGGGGAGCTGTTTTTT; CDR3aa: CASSLRTGTGELFF
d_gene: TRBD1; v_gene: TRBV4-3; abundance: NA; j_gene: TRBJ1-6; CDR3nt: TGCGCCAGCAGCCAAGATAGGGCAGGGGGGGGATCAATTCCCCTCCACTTT; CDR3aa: CASSQDRAGGGSIPLHF
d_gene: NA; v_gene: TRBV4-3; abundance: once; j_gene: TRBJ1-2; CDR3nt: TGCGCCAGCAGCCAATACCTGGACAAGGACTATGGCTACACCTTC; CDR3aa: CASSQYLDKDYGYTF
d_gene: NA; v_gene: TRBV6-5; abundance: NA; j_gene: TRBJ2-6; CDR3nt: TGTGCCAGCAGTTACCGGGACCCAGGTGGGGCCAACGTCCTGACTTTC; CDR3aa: CASSYRDPGGANVLTF
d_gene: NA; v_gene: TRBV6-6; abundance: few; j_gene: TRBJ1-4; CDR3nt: TGTGCCAGCAGTTACTTTTCGGGGGATAATGAAAAACTGTTTTTT; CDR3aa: CASSYFSGDNEKLFF
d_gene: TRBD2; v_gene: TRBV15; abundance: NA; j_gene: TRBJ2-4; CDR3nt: TGTGCCACCAGCAAAAACGGACTAGCGAGAGTTTACTTC; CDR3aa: CATSKNGLARVYF
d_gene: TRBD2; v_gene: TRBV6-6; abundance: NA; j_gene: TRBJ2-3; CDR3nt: TGTGCCAGCAGTCAGCGGGACGTCAAATCCACAGATACGCAGTATTTT; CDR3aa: CASSQRDVKSTDTQYF
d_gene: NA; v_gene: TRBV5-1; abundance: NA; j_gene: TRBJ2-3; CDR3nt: TGCGCCAGCGCCCCCGGGAACGGAGCAGATACGCAGTATTTT; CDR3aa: CASAPGNGADTQYF
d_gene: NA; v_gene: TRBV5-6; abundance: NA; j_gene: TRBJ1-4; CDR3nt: TGTGCCAGCAGCCTGGACAGACTTAATGAAAAACTGTTTTTT; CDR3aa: CASSLDRLNEKLFF
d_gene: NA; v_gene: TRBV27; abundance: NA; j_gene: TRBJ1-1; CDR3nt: TGTGCCAGCAGTTTATTCGGCCAGCTAAACACTGAAGCTTTCTTT; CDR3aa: CASSLFGQLNTEAFF
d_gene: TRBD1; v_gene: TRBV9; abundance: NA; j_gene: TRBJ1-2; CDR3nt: TGTGCCAGCACCCCTAGGGACAGGGGTAACTATGGCTACACCTTC; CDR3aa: CASTPRDRGNYGYTF
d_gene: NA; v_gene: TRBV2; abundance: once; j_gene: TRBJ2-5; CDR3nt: TGTGCCAGCAGTGAAGAGACCCAGTACTTC; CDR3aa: CASSEETQYF
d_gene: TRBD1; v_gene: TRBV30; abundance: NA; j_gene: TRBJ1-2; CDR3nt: TGTGCCTGGACTCTGGGACAGCCCTCCTATGGCTACACCTTC; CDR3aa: CAWTLGQPSYGYTF
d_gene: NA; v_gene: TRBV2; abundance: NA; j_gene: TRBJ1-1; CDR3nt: TGTGCCAGCAGACCCTTAGGTGGGACTGAAGCTTTCTTT; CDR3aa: CASRPLGGTEAFF
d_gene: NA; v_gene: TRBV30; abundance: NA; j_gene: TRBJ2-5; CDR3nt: TGTGCCTGGAGGAGACAGGGAGGTATGCAAGAGACCCAGTACTTC; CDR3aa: CAWRRQGGMQETQYF
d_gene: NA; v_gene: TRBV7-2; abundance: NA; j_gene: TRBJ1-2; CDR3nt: TGTGCCAGCAGCTATCTAACTAACTATGGCTACACCTTC; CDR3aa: CASSYLTNYGYTF